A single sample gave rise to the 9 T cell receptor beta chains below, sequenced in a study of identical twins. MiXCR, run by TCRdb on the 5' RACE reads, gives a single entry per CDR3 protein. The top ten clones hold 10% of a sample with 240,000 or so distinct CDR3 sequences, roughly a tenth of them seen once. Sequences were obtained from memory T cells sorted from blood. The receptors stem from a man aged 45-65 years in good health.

The CDR3 DNA is TGTGCCAGCAGTTACGGGCTGGACACTGAAGCTTTCTTT. Amino acid sequence: CASSYGLDTEAFF. The V call is TRBV6-2 or TRBV6-3, the J call TRBJ1-1; D ambiguous. The CDR3 covers 13 residues. The V and J ends lost 2 bases and 3 bases respectively, with 7 bases between them. Germline lookup yields CDR1 MNHEY and CDR2 SVGEGT.

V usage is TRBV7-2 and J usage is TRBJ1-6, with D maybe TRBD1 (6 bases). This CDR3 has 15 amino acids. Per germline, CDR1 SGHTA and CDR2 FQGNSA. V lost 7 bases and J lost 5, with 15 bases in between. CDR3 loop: CASTKGVTDNSPLHF. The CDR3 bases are TGTGCCAGCACCAAGGGGGTGACGGATAATTCACCCCTCCACTTT.

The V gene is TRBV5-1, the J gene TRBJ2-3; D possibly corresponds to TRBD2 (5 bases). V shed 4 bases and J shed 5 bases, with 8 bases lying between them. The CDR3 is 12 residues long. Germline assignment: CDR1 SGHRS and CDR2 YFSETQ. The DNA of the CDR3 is TGCGCCAGCAGCCTGACTATAGATACGCAGTATTTT. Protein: CASSLTIDTQYF.

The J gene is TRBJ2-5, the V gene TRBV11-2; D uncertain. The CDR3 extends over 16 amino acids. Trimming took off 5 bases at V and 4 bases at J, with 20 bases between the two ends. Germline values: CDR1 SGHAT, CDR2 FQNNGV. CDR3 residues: CASSANWLFGGETQYF. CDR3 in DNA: TGTGCCAGCAGCGCCAACTGGCTCTTCGGTGGAGAGACCCAGTACTTC.

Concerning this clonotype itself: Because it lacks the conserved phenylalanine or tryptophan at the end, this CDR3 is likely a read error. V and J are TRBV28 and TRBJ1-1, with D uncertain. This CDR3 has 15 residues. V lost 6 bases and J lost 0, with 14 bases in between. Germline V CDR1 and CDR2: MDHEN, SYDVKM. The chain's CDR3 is CASRAQSFVNTEAFS. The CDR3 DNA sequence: TGTGCCAGCAGGGCCCAATCCTTCGTGAACACTGAAGCTTTCTCT.

Here the CDR3 reads CASSFRPVPGQALLLSGANVLTF. CDR3 sequence (DNA): TGTGCCAGCAGTTTCCGTCCGGTCCCCGGACAGGCCCTCCTCCTCTCTGGGGCCAACGTCCTGACTTTC. The chain carries TRBV12-3 or TRBV12-4 and TRBJ2-6, with TRBD1 matching over 7 bases. V lost 3 bases to trimming and J lost 0 bases; unmatched junction nucleotides: 23. This CDR3 is built from 23 residues.

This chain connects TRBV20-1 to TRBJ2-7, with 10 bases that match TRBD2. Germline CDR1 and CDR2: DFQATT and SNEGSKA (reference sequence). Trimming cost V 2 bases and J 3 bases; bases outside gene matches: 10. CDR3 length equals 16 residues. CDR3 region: CSARFREREGLYEQYF. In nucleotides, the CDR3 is TGCAGTGCTAGATTTCGGGAGCGGGAGGGGCTCTACGAGCAGTACTTC.

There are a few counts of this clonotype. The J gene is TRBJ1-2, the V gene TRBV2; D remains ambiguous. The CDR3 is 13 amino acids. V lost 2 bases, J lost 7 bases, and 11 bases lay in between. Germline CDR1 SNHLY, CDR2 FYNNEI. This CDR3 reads CASSETPYFGYTF. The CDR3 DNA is TGTGCCAGCAGTGAAACCCCCTACTTTGGCTACACCTTC. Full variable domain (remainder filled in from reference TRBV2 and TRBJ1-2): EPEVTQTPSHQVTQMGQEVILRCVPISNHLYFYWYRQILGQKVEFLVSFYNNEISEKSEIFDDQFSVERPDGSNFTLKIRSTKLEDSAMYFCASSETPYFGYTFGSGTRLTVV.

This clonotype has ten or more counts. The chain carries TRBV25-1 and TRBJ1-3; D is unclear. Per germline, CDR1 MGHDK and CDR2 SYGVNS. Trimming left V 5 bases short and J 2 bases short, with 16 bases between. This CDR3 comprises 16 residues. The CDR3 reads CASSLEGGRAGNTIYF. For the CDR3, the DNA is TGTGCCAGCAGTCTAGAAGGCGGGAGAGCTGGAAACACCATATATTTT.